This TCR beta chain was observed in a study of T cell clones after liver transplantation. Study as a whole: A pre-transplant mixed lymphocyte reaction with TCRbeta sequencing defined graft-donor-reactive clones followed in post-transplant blood.

On this clone itself: Its antigen is unidentified.

In germline, CDR1 is MNHNY, CDR2 SVGAGI (reference sequence). The CDR3 extends over 13 amino acids. Between the trimmed V and J ends, which lost 6 bases and 4 bases, there was a span of 11 bases. Study conclusions and caveats: Compared with third party-reactive sequences, donor-reactive ones declined more, independent of withdrawal success.

Libraries were prepared by immunoSEQ multiplex PCR; TCRdb keeps only in-frame clonotypes and omits some of them. The sample carries roughly 100,000 clones, about 80% recorded once. The gene calls are TRBV6-6 and TRBJ2-3; D is unresolved. This material consisted of CD4+ T cells from blood, taken around 48 months after liver transplant. This clonotype originated in a human patient who received a liver transplant. These T cells may partly come from the graft donor. Written as DNA, the CDR3 is TGTGCCAGCAGCCCGCATGTTCCAGATACGCAGTATTTT. It codes for CASSPHVPDTQYF.